This TCR beta chain appears in the sequencing data of a study of T cell responses to AZD1222 COVID-19 vaccine. Notes on the study in general: Two doses of AZD1222 preceded a rise in Spike-specific TCR breadth and depth.

In the case of this clone: Its antigen is currently unknown.

V gave up 4 bases and J gave up 7 bases; unmatched junction bases: 3. Germline values: CDR1 SEHNR, CDR2 FQNEAQ (reference sequence). This CDR3 is 12 amino acids long. Clones were sequenced by immunoSEQ multiplex PCR, and TCRdb holds only the in-frame ones, with some missing. Of 180,000 or so clones in the sample, around 94% were seen once. Sequenced material: peripheral blood, taken on day 0 of AZD1222 vaccination. This chain connects TRBV7-9 to TRBJ1-2, with 7 positions matching TRBD1. This receptor was identified in an adult in good health. The CDR3, as DNA: TGTGCCAGCAGCTACGACAGGGTTGGCTACACCTTC. This sequence encodes CASSYDRVGYTF. The full variable domain, its missing parts supplied by reference TRBV7-9 and TRBJ1-2, is DTGVSQNPRHKITKRGQNVTFRCDPISEHNRLYWYRQTLGQGPEFLTYFQNEAQLEKSRLLSDRFSAERPKGSFSTLEIQRTEQGDSAMYLCASSYDRVGYTFGSGTRLTVV.